This T cell receptor beta chain stems from a study of CD4 T cells in relation to SARS-CoV-2 and coronaviruses. In the study overall: ViraFEST: approximately eleven-day antigen culture of PBMCs, then TCR beta CDR3 sequencing. Negative control cultures got HIV-1 Nef peptides or no peptide.

About this clone itself: Antigen: not known.

Unexposed donor CD4+ T cells date from 2011-2018, before the COVID-19 pandemic. The cells were cultured for under 13 days before CD4+ T cells were isolated. As cell numbers allowed, unexposed-donor CD4+ T cells faced SARS-CoV-2 S/N and four cold-coronavirus spikes. Some clones are missing from TCRdb's copy, which holds only in-frame ones; the method was immunoSEQ multiplex PCR. The table lists about 16,000 clones, over 80% of them singletons. Sequenced sample: CD4+ T cells from PBMCs, cultured in vitro. This sequence was found in a human donor in good health.

CDR3 residues: CSVAGTWNTEAFF. CDR3 bases: TGCAGCGTCGCCGGGACGTGGAACACTGAAGCTTTCTTT. This chain connects TRBV29-1 to TRBJ1-1, with a tentative D call TRBD1 (5 bases). CDR1 is SQVTM, CDR2 ANQGSEA, per germline. The V end was cut by 6 bases, the J end by 1 base, with 12 bases between. The CDR3 covers 13 residues. Full variable domain (remainder filled in from reference TRBV29-1 and TRBJ1-1): SAVISQKPSRDICQRGTSLTIQCQVDSQVTMMFWYRQQPGQSLTLIATANQGSEATYESGFVIDKFPISRPNLTFSTLTVSNMSPEDSSIYLCSVAGTWNTEAFFGQGTRLTVV.